These 8 T cell receptor beta chains came from one sample sequenced in a study of T-cell reconstitution after alpha-beta-depleted transplantation in children. For TCRbeta, the library was prepared with unique molecular identifiers. Each CDR3 protein is one row after TCRdb ran MiXCR on the PCR reads. The sample yields 580,000 or so distinct CDR3 sequences, more than 20% seen once. Sequences were derived from PBMCs, mostly from graft donor cells, sampled 360 days after TCRalphabeta/CD19-depleted stem cell transplant. The receptors originated from a boy in the first two years of life who had a stem cell transplant for acute myeloid leukemia, so the T cells may come from the graft donor.

This clonotype was seen only a few times. The rearrangement uses TRBV15 and TRBJ2-1, with D perhaps assigned TRBD1 or TRBD2 (5 bases each). The germline CDR1 and CDR2 sequences are LNHNV and YYDKDF (reference sequence). This CDR3 contains 14 residues. V was cut by 5 bases and J by 2 bases, with 10 bases left in between. The CDR3 nucleotides read TGTGCCACCAGCGGGGGTGGGGCCTACAATGAGCAGTTCTTC. Translation gives CATSGGGAYNEQFF.

In regard to this clonotype: This may be a read error: a much more frequent sequence differs by one nucleotide. This CDR3 reads CSAYGFWDTQYF. The CDR3 DNA is TGCAGTGCGTACGGCTTTTGGGATACGCAGTATTTT. V and J are TRBV20-1 and TRBJ2-3; D uncertain. Trimming stripped 6 bases from V and 6 bases from J, with 13 bases between. The CDR3 consists of 12 residues. CDR1 DFQATT and CDR2 SNEGSKA come from the germline V gene (reference sequence).

This chain uses TRBV5-1 with TRBJ1-2; D is undetermined. This CDR3 comprises 13 residues. Germline V gene lookup returns CDR1 SGHRS and CDR2 YFSETQ. Trimming stripped 4 bases from V and 7 bases from J, with 14 bases between. CDR3 nucleotide sequence: TGCGCCAGCAGCCCCGGGAGGGTTACTGGCTACACCTTC. Translating gives CASSPGRVTGYTF.

This clonotype turned up a few times. The chain joins TRBV6-5 to TRBJ1-5; weak D call: TRBD1 (5 bases). V lost 6 bases and J lost 9, with 15 bases in between. The CDR3 is 13 amino acids. The germline V gene has CDR1 MNHEY and CDR2 SVGAGI. Written as DNA, the CDR3 is TGTGCCAGCAGCCAGGGCGCCTTTCGGCCCCAGCATTTT. It yields the protein CASSQGAFRPQHF.

Many counts were recorded for this clonotype. This chain connects TRBV20-1 to TRBJ1-1; 7 nucleotides align to TRBD1. V lost 5 bases to trimming and J lost 4 bases; unmatched junction nucleotides: 4. The CDR3 covers 12 residues. In germline, CDR1 is DFQATT, CDR2 SNEGSKA (reference sequence). CDR3 DNA: TGCAGTGCTCCAGACAGGGTCACTGAAGCTTTCTTT. Translating gives CSAPDRVTEAFF.

Many counts were recorded for this clonotype. This chain uses TRBV10-3 with TRBJ1-6; 8 bases map to TRBD1. The germline CDR1 and CDR2 sequences are ENHRY and SYGVKD. The CDR3 length is 16 residues. Germline trimming cut 3 bases from V and 7 bases from J; bases unmatched to any gene: 8. In DNA, the CDR3 is TGTGCCATCAGTGACCCCAGGACAGGGAGGAATTCACCCCTCCACTTT. Its protein is CAISDPRTGRNSPLHF.

The chain uses TRBV9 and TRBJ2-7, with a tentative D call TRBD2 (5 bases). V lost 0 bases and J 5 bases, leaving 12 bases between the germline ends. The germline CDR1 and CDR2 sequences are SGDLS and YYNGEE. This CDR3 is 14 amino acids long. This CDR3 is CASSVENGNHEQYF. The CDR3 nucleotides read TGTGCCAGCAGCGTAGAGAACGGGAACCACGAGCAGTACTTC. The variable domain in full, with the rest retrieved from reference TRBV9 and TRBJ2-7, is DSGVTQTPKHLITATGQRVTLRCSPRSGDLSVYWYQQSLDQGLQFLIQYYNGEERAKGNILERFSAQQFPDLHSELNLSSLELGDSALYFCASSVENGNHEQYFGPGTRLTVT.

The V call is TRBV24-1, the J call TRBJ2-6; D perhaps matches TRBD1 (5 bases). V was cut by 3 bases and J by 0 bases, with 11 bases left in between. This CDR3 is 17 amino acids long. Germline loops: CDR1 KGHDR, CDR2 SFDVKD. CDR3: CATSDPKTDSGANVLTF. CDR3 nucleotides: TGTGCCACCAGTGATCCGAAGACAGACTCTGGGGCCAACGTCCTGACTTTC.